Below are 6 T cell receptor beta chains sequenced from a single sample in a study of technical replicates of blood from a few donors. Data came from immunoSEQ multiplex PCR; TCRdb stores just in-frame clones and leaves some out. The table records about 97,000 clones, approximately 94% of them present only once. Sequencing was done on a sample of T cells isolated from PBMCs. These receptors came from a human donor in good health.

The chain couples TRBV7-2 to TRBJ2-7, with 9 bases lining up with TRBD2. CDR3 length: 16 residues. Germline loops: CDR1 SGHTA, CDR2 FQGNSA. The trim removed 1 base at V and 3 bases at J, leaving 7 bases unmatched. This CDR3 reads CASSLVRTSGRYEQYF. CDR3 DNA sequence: TGTGCCAGCAGCTTAGTACGTACTAGCGGGCGCTACGAGCAGTACTTC.

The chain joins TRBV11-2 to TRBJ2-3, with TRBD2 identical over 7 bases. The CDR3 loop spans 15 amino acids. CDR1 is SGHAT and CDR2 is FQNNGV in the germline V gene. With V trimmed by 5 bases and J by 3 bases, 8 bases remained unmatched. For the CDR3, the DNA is TGTGCCAGCAGCCCCGGGGGAGGGTTGACAGATACGCAGTATTTT. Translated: CASSPGGGLTDTQYF. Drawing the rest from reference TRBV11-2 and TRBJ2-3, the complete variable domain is EAGVAQSPRYKIIEKRQSVAFWCNPISGHATLYWYQQILGQGPKLLIQFQNNGVVDDSQLPKDRFSAERLKGVDSTLKIQPAKLEDSAVYLCASSPGGGLTDTQYFGPGTRLTVL.

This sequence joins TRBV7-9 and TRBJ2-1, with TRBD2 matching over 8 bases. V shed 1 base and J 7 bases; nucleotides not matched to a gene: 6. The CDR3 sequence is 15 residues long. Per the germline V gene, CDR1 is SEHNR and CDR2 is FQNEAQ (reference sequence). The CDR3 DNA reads TGTGCCAGCAGCTTAGGAGCGGGAGAGGCAAATGAGCAGTTCTTC. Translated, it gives CASSLGAGEANEQFF.

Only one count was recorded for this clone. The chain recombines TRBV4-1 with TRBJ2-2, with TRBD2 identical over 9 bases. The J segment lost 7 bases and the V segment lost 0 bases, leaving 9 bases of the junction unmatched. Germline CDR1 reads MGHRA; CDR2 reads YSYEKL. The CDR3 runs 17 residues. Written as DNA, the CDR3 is TGCGCCAGCAGCCAAGAATCGATAGCGGGAGTGCTCGGGGAGCTGTTTTTT. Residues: CASSQESIAGVLGELFF.

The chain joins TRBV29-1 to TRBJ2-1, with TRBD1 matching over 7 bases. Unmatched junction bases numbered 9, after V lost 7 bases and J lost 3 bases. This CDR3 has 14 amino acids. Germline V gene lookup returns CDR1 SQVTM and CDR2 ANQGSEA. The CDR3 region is CSGDRAPFYNEQFF. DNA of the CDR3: TGCAGCGGCGACAGGGCCCCTTTCTACAATGAGCAGTTCTTC.

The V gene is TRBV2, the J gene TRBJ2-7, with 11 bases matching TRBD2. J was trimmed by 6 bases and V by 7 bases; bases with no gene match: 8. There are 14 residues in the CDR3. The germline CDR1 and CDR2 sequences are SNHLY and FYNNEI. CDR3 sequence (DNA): TGTGCCAGCAAAGAGACTAGCGGGAAAGGCGAGCAGTACTTC. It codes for CASKETSGKGEQYF.